Described below is a single T cell receptor beta chain sequence and its context. This record belongs to a study of T cell changes during pregnancy in multiple sclerosis. Germline values: CDR1 MDHEN, CDR2 SYDVKM. V was shortened by 2 bases and J by 4 bases, with 14 bases between the two germline ends. This CDR3 is 15 amino acids long. Clones were read by immunoSEQ multiplex PCR, and TCRdb kept only the in-frame ones, dropping some. The sample includes some 46,000 clones, 85% to 95% of them seen just once. The TCR originated in a female donor with multiple sclerosis, enrolled in a pregnancy study. What was sequenced was peripheral blood. V is TRBV28 and J is TRBJ1-1; D remains unclear. The CDR3 bases are TGTGCCAGCAGTTTAGGTGGCATCCCCGTCACTGAAGCTTTCTTT. This codes for CASSLGGIPVTEAFF.